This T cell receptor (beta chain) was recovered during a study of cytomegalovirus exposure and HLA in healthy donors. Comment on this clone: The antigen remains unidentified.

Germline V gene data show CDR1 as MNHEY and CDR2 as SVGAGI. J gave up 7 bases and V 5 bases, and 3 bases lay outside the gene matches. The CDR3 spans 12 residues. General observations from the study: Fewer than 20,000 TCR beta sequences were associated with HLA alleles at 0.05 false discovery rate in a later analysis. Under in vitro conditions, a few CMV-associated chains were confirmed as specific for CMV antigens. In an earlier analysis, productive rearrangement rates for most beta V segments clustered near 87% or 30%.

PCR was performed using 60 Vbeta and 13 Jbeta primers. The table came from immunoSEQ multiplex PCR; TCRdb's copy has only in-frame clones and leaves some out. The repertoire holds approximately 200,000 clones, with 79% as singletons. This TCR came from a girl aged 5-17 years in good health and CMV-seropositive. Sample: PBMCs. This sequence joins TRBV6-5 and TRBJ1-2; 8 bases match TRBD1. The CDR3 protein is CASSQGAGGYTF. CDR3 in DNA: TGTGCCAGCAGTCAGGGGGCGGGTGGCTACACCTTC.